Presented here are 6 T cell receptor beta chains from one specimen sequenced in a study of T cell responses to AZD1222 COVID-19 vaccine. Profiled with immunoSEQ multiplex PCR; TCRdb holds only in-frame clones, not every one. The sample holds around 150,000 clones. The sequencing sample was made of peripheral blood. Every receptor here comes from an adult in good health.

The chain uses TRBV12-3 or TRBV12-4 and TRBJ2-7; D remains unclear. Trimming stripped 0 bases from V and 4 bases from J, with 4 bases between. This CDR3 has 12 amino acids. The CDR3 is CASSLALYEQYF. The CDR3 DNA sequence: TGTGCCAGCAGTTTAGCGCTGTACGAGCAGTACTTC.

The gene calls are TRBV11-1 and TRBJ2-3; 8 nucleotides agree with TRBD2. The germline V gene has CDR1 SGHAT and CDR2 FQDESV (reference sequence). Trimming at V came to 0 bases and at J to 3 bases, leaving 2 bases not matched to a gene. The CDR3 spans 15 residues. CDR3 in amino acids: CASSLAPGGTDTQYF. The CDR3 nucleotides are TGTGCCAGCAGCTTAGCCCCGGGGGGGACAGATACGCAGTATTTT.

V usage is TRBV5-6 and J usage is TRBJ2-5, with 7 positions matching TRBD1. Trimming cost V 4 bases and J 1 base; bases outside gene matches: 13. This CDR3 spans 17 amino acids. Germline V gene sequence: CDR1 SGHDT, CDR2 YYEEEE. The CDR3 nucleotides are TGTGCCAGCAGCAGGGAGACAGGGCCCGTCCTCCAAGAGACCCAGTACTTC. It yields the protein CASSRETGPVLQETQYF.

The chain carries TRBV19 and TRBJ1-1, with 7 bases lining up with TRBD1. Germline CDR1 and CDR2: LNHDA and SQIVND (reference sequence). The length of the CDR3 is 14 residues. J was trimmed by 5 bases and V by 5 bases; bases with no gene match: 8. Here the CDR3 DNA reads TGTGCCAGTAGTCCAGCGACAGGGCGGACTGAAGCTTTCTTT. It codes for CASSPATGRTEAFF.

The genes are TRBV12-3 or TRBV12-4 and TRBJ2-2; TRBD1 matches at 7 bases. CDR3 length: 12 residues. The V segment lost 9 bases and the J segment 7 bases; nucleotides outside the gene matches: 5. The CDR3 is CASKGAIGELFF. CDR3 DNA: TGTGCCAGTAAGGGGGCCATCGGGGAGCTGTTTTTT.

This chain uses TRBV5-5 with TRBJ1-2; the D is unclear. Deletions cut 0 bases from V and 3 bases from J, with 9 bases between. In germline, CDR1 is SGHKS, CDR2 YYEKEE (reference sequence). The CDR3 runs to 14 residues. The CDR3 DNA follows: TGTGCCAGCAGCTTGGCGGGTGGGGACTATGGCTACACCTTC. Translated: CASSLAGGDYGYTF.